The 12 T cell receptor beta chains below all came from one sample that was sequenced in a study of blood T cell repertoires in COVID-19. Profiling relied on immunoSEQ multiplex PCR, and the TCRdb table lists in-frame clones only, not all of them. The data contain 95,000 or so clones, approximately 81% of them singletons. Sequencing used peripheral blood. The receptors come from a man at least 80 years old with active or convalescent COVID-19.

The J gene is TRBJ2-2, the V gene TRBV10-3; D is unclear. The V and J ends lost 4 bases and 4 bases respectively, with 4 bases between them. The length of the CDR3 is 12 residues. The germline gives CDR1 ENHRY, CDR2 SYGVKD. The CDR3, as DNA: TGTGCCATCAGTGGTAGCACCGGGGAGCTGTTTTTT. It yields the protein CAISGSTGELFF.

This sequence joins TRBV5-1 and TRBJ2-1, with D unresolved. Germline V gene lookup returns CDR1 SGHRS and CDR2 YFSETQ. The CDR3 is 13 amino acids. V lost 0 bases to trimming and J lost 7 bases, with 8 bases between them. CDR3 bases: TGCGCCAGCAGCTTGGTGTCTTATAATGAGCAGTTCTTC. It is translated as CASSLVSYNEQFF.

The chain carries TRBV20-1 and TRBJ2-7; D is perhaps TRBD1 (5 bases). In germline, CDR1 is DFQATT, CDR2 SNEGSKA (reference sequence). This CDR3 has 11 residues. Trimming stripped 6 bases from V and 6 bases from J, with 12 bases between. The CDR3 coding sequence is TGCAGTGCCAAGGGGTTCGGCGAGCAGTACTTC. This gives the protein CSAKGFGEQYF.

The chain is built from TRBV6-2 or TRBV6-3 and TRBJ1-1, with D uncertain. CDR1 MNHEY and CDR2 SVGEGT come from the germline V gene. V dropped 2 bases and J dropped 1 base, with 14 bases sitting between them. This CDR3 comprises 16 residues. This CDR3 is CASSYDRVSTNTEAFF. In nucleotides, the CDR3 is TGTGCCAGCAGTTACGATCGGGTGTCCACGAACACTGAAGCTTTCTTT.

The chain recombines TRBV2 with TRBJ1-2; 8 nucleotides line up with TRBD1. Trimming at V came to 4 bases and at J to 11 bases, leaving 9 bases not matched to a gene. Germline CDR1 reads SNHLY; CDR2 reads FYNNEI. The CDR3 has 13 residues. This chain's CDR3 is CASSALDRDEYTF. Here the CDR3 DNA reads TGTGCCAGCAGTGCCCTGGACAGGGACGAATACACCTTC.

V and J are TRBV28 and TRBJ1-3, with TRBD1 matching over 8 bases. This CDR3 spans 15 amino acids. Germline assignment: CDR1 MDHEN and CDR2 SYDVKM. Trimming took 6 bases from V and 3 from J; bases not matched to a gene: 7. This CDR3 reads CASRPTGGRGNTIYF. Here the CDR3 DNA reads TGTGCCAGCAGGCCAACAGGGGGACGTGGAAACACCATATATTTT.

The gene calls are TRBV7-3 and TRBJ2-3; tentative D call: TRBD2 (7 bases). V was cut by 4 bases and J by 5 bases, with 16 bases left in between. Germline V gene data show CDR1 as SGHTA and CDR2 as FQGTGA. This CDR3 spans 15 amino acids. The CDR3, as DNA: TGTGCCAGCAGCTCAAGGGGGGGCTTCCTAGATACGCAGTATTTT. It translates to CASSSRGGFLDTQYF.

A few counts support this clone. This rearrangement joins TRBV6-4 to TRBJ2-1; D is perhaps TRBD1 (5 bases). This CDR3 region has 15 residues. Germline V gene sequence: CDR1 MRHNA, CDR2 SNTAGT. V was clipped by 3 bases and J by 4 bases, with 13 bases between them. CDR3 DNA sequence: TGTGCCAGCAGTGATCAGGGTGTGGGTTACAATGAGCAGTTCTTC. This gives the protein CASSDQGVGYNEQFF.

V is TRBV28 and J is TRBJ2-4; the match to TRBD1 covers 7 bases. Losses at the gene ends were 3 bases for V and 3 bases for J; bases not matched to a gene: 5. This CDR3 has 15 residues. The germline V gene encodes CDR1 MDHEN and CDR2 SYDVKM. The CDR3 sequence: CASSLYTGVKNIQYF. DNA of the CDR3: TGTGCCAGCAGTTTGTACACAGGGGTCAAAAACATTCAGTACTTC.

This chain connects TRBV18 to TRBJ1-3, with D unclear. CDR3 length equals 13 residues. Germline values: CDR1 KGHSH, CDR2 LQKENI. Trimming left V 6 bases short and J 8 bases short, with 14 bases between. Here the CDR3 reads CASSTGYADTIYF. The CDR3 DNA follows: TGTGCCAGCTCCACCGGGTACGCGGACACCATATATTTT. The whole variable domain, remainder taken from reference TRBV18 and TRBJ1-3, is NAGVMQNPRHLVRRRGQEARLRCSPMKGHSHVYWYRQLPEEGLKFMVYLQKENIIDESGMPKERFSAEFPKEGPSILRIQQVVRGDSAAYFCASSTGYADTIYFGEGSWLTVV.

This clone was seen once. The chain has TRBV15 and TRBJ1-2; D unclear. The CDR3 runs to 13 residues. V lost 0 bases and J 7 bases, leaving 9 bases between the germline ends. The germline CDR1 and CDR2 sequences are LNHNV and YYDKDF (reference sequence). Here the CDR3 reads CATSRERMGGYTF. The CDR3 bases are TGTGCCACCAGCAGAGAGAGGATGGGTGGCTACACCTTC.

The V gene is TRBV11-2, the J gene TRBJ2-3; TRBD2 is a possible D gene (6 bases). The CDR3 consists of 16 residues. From germline, CDR1 is SGHAT and CDR2 FQNNGV. The germline V and J ends were trimmed by 5 bases and 0 bases, with 15 bases remaining between them. The CDR3 sequence is CASSPRRGGSTDTQYF. DNA of the CDR3: TGTGCCAGCAGCCCAAGGCGTGGGGGGAGCACAGATACGCAGTATTTT.